This T cell receptor beta chain came from a study of cytomegalovirus exposure and HLA in healthy donors. Study context: For the approximately 400 genotyped donors, around 76% fell within the Caucasian-associated ancestry cluster.

The study ran its PCR with 60 Vbeta and 13 Jbeta primers. Generated by immunoSEQ multiplex PCR, the TCRdb table keeps only in-frame clones and is missing some. Here the sample spans around 100,000 clones, about 70% being singletons. This TCR was sampled from a man aged 45-65 years in good health and CMV-seropositive. Sequenced: PBMCs.

The CDR3 loop reads CASSRTSGRAGETQYF. CDR3 sequence (DNA): TGCGCCAGCAGTCGGACTAGCGGGAGGGCCGGAGAGACCCAGTACTTC. V is TRBV5-1 and J is TRBJ2-5, with 15 positions matching TRBD2. The V gene's germline CDR1 is SGHRS and CDR2 YFSETQ. The CDR3 totals 16 residues. Germline trimming cut 5 bases from V and 4 bases from J; bases unmatched to any gene: 6.